This is a list of T cell receptor beta chains from one sample in a study of spatial heterogeneity in lung cancer. TCRdb processed the 5' RACE reads anew with MiXCR; each CDR3 protein has one entry. The sample holds 45,000 or so distinct CDR3 sequences, 7.5% to 9% seen once. The sample here was PBMCs, taken at surgery. The receptors stem from a female donor with early-stage non-small cell lung cancer. CDR3s include the opening cysteine and the closing phenylalanine or tryptophan. The order of the fields is D gene, clone size, V gene, J gene, CDR3 DNA, CDR3 protein. D genes are given only for firm matches. For some rows the clone size is stated as once, few or many, or as a class when expanded; others skip it.

D gene: TRBD2; clone size: -; V gene: TRBV20-1; J gene: TRBJ2-5; CDR3 DNA: TGCAGTGCTAGAGATCTTAAAGGGGTAGCGGGGGGCCATAAAGAGACCCAGTACTTC; CDR3 protein: CSARDLKGVAGGHKETQYF
D gene: -; clone size: many; V gene: TRBV18; J gene: TRBJ2-7; CDR3 DNA: TGTGCCAGCTGTCGGGGGTGGTCCTACGAGCAGTACTTC; CDR3 protein: CASCRGWSYEQYF
D gene: -; clone size: -; V gene: TRBV7-8; J gene: TRBJ2-1; CDR3 DNA: TGTGCCAGCAGCTTTCACAAACAGACAGTCTACAATGAGCAGTTCTTC; CDR3 protein: CASSFHKQTVYNEQFF
D gene: -; clone size: few; V gene: TRBV6-2/TRBV6-3; J gene: TRBJ2-7; CDR3 DNA: TGTGCCAGCAGCTCCAGAGTCTGGGAGCAGTACTTC; CDR3 protein: CASSSRVWEQYF
D gene: -; clone size: many; V gene: TRBV6-2/TRBV6-3; J gene: TRBJ2-7; CDR3 DNA: TGTGCCAGCAGTTACTCGAGTATCCGGCGGGGGCCGTCCTACGAGCAGTACTTC; CDR3 protein: CASSYSSIRRGPSYEQYF
D gene: TRBD1; clone size: -; V gene: TRBV18; J gene: TRBJ2-1; CDR3 DNA: TGTGCCAGCTCACCATGGCGAAGGGGGCGGTTAGATGAGCAGTTCTTC; CDR3 protein: CASSPWRRGRLDEQFF
D gene: TRBD1; clone size: -; V gene: TRBV20-1; J gene: TRBJ1-2; CDR3 DNA: TGCAGTGCACCAACAGGGGTTATCTACACCTTC; CDR3 protein: CSAPTGVIYTF
D gene: TRBD1; clone size: many; V gene: TRBV9; J gene: TRBJ2-3; CDR3 DNA: TGTGCCAGCAGCCCTCGGACAGGGGGTATAGATACGCAGTATTTT; CDR3 protein: CASSPRTGGIDTQYF
D gene: TRBD1; clone size: many; V gene: TRBV2; J gene: TRBJ1-6; CDR3 DNA: TGTGCCAGCGGGGGGACAGGGGTTAATTCACCCCTCCACTTT; CDR3 protein: CASGGTGVNSPLHF
D gene: -; clone size: few; V gene: TRBV12-3/TRBV12-4; J gene: TRBJ2-3; CDR3 DNA: TGTGCCAGCAGTATGGGCAGAGAGAAGAGCACAGATACGCAGTATTTT; CDR3 protein: CASSMGREKSTDTQYF